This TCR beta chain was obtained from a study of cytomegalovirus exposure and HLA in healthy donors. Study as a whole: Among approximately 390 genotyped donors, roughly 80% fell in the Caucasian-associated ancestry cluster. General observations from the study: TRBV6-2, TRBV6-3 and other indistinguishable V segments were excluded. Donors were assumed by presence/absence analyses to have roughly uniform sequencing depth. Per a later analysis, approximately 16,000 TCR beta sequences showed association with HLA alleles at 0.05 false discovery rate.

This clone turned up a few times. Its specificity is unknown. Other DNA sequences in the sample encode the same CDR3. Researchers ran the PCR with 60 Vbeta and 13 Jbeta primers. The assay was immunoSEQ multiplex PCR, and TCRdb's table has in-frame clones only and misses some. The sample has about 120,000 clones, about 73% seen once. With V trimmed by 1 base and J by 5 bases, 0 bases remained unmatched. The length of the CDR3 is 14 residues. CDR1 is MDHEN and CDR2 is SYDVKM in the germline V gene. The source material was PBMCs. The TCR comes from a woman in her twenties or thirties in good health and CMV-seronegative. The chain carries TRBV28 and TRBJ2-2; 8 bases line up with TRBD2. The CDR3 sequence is CASSLSGGTGELFF. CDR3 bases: TGTGCCAGCAGTTTATCGGGGGGGACCGGGGAGCTGTTTTTT.